Each of the 5 T cell receptor beta chains below was sequenced from the same sample in a study of a mutant IDH1 vaccine in newly diagnosed glioma. Time point meaning: baseline, week 1 (first vaccination visit). Treatment of the sample: pre-vaccination baseline after standard-of-care therapy. TCRdb keeps only in-frame clones here, not all; method: immunoSEQ multiplex PCR. The sample contains roughly 99,000 clones, approximately 90% of which appear only once. The source material was PBMCs, sampled from a glioma patient treated with radiotherapy, temozolomide or both. The source is a woman between 50 and 59 years old with glioma.

V and J are TRBV5-5 and TRBJ2-1; the D gene is possibly TRBD1 (6 bases). Per germline, CDR1 SGHKS and CDR2 YYEKEE (reference sequence). Trimming cost V 4 bases and J 0 bases, with 17 bases left between them. This CDR3 spans 17 amino acids. The CDR3 region is CASSPATGTVSYNEQFF. The CDR3 bases are TGTGCCAGCAGCCCTGCGACAGGAACCGTCTCCTACAATGAGCAGTTCTTC.

V gene TRBV6-1 combines with J gene TRBJ1-1; a weak D match, TRBD1 (6 bases). From germline, CDR1 is MNHNS and CDR2 SASEGT. The CDR3 consists of 15 residues. V lost 8 bases and J lost 4, with 20 bases in between. The CDR3 loop is CASRASIGGLTEAFF. In DNA, the CDR3 is TGTGCCAGCCGGGCTTCAATAGGGGGGCTCACTGAAGCTTTCTTT.

The chain is built from TRBV25-1 and TRBJ2-7; D possibly corresponds to TRBD1 (5 bases). Germline assignment: CDR1 MGHDK and CDR2 SYGVNS. The CDR3 has 14 amino acids. The ends were cut back, 2 bases at V and 1 base at J, with 9 bases in the middle. The CDR3 DNA follows: TGTGCCAGCAGTGAAATAGGGGTTTCCTACGAGCAGTACTTC. This encodes CASSEIGVSYEQYF.

As regards this clone: Other DNA sequences in the same sample also yield this CDR3. This chain uses TRBV4-2 with TRBJ1-4, with 9 bases identical to TRBD1. V shed 4 bases and J 5 bases; nucleotides not matched to a gene: 2. This CDR3 has 14 amino acids. Germline-derived CDR1 and CDR2 are LGHNA and YNFKEQ. The CDR3 sequence is CASSPGQGNEKLFF. CDR3 nucleotide sequence: TGTGCCAGCAGCCCAGGACAGGGGAATGAAAAACTGTTTTTT.

V usage is TRBV9 and J usage is TRBJ1-3; 7 nucleotides match TRBD1. Unmatched junction bases numbered 8, after V lost 2 bases and J lost 0 bases. From germline, CDR1 is SGDLS and CDR2 YYNGEE. The CDR3 sequence is 17 residues long. The CDR3 region has the DNA TGTGCCAGCAGCGTCTCGGGACAGACAAGCTCTGGAAACACCATATATTTT. Residues: CASSVSGQTSSGNTIYF.